The next 5 T cell receptor beta chains were all read from a single sample in a study of CD8 T cells in Susac syndrome. The RNA, 0.5 to 1 ug, was put through reverse transcription using random hexamers. TCRdb processed the immunoSEQ multiplex PCR reads anew with MiXCR; each CDR3 protein has one entry. Here the sample spans 150,000 to 200,000 distinct CDR3 sequences, approximately 93% being singletons. The specimen sequenced was CD4+ T cells from PBMCs. These receptors originate from a human donor with multiple sclerosis.

This rearrangement joins TRBV23-1 to TRBJ2-1; 11 bases fit TRBD2. TRBV23-1 is recorded as an ORF, its role being uncertain. The CDR3 covers 17 residues. With V trimmed by 3 bases and J by 9 bases, 13 bases remained unmatched. CDR3 protein: CASSHPTSTSGSSEQFF. The CDR3 DNA sequence: TGCGCCAGCAGTCACCCGACCTCAACTAGCGGGAGCAGTGAGCAGTTCTTC.

This clonotype appeared once. A read error may account for a junction end that differs from germline. The gene calls are TRBV12-5 and TRBJ2-3; D is perhaps TRBD1 (6 bases). Germline lookup yields CDR1 LGHNT and CDR2 FRNRAP. The CDR3 has 14 residues. CDR3 sequence reads: CASVLGQNTDTQYF. For the CDR3, the DNA is TGTGCTAGTGTTTTGGGACAAAACACAGATACGCAGTATTTT.

The V call is TRBV20-1, the J call TRBJ2-7; 12 positions agree with TRBD2. Per the germline V gene, CDR1 is DFQATT and CDR2 is SNEGSKA (reference sequence). The CDR3 extends over 17 amino acids. The V gene end was trimmed by 0 bases and the J gene end by 5 bases; junction bases not matched to a gene: 11. The CDR3 sequence: CSARDSRLAGVKHEQYF. The CDR3 nucleotides are TGCAGTGCTAGAGATTCTCGACTAGCGGGAGTAAAGCACGAGCAGTACTTC.

This clonotype showed up just once. The chain has TRBV7-8 and TRBJ2-7; the D gene is possibly TRBD2 (6 bases). Trimming left V 0 bases short and J 7 bases short, with 22 bases between. The CDR3 has 17 residues. Germline V gene data show CDR1 as SGHVS and CDR2 as FQNEAQ. The CDR3 coding sequence is TGTGCCAGCAGCTTAGCATTGAGGTTCGATCCCGGGGGTGAGCAGTACTTC. It translates to CASSLALRFDPGGEQYF.

V gene TRBV7-8 combines with J gene TRBJ2-3; D is possibly TRBD1 (5 bases). Germline V gene sequence: CDR1 SGHVS, CDR2 FQNEAQ. The CDR3 runs to 13 residues. V was pared by 6 bases and J by 1 base, with 8 bases between. CDR3 sequence reads: CASRTRGTDTQYF. CDR3 nucleotide sequence: TGTGCCAGCAGGACCAGGGGCACAGATACGCAGTATTTT.